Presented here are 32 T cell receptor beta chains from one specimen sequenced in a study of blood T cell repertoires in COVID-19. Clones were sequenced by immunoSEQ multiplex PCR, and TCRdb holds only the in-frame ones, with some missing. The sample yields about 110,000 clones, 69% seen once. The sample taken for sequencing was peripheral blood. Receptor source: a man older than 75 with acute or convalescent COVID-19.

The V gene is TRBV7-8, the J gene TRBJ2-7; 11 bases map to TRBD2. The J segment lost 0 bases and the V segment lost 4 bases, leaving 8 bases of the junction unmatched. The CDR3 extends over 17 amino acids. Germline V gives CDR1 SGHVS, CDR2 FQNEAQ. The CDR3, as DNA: TGTGCCAGCAGCTACACTAGCGGGAGAACCCTCTCCTACGAGCAGTACTTC. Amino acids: CASSYTSGRTLSYEQYF.

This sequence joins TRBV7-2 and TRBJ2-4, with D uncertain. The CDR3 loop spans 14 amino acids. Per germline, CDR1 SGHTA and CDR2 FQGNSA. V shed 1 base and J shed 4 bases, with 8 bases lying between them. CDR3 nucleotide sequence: TGTGCCAGCAGCTTAGGTTACGGGAAAAACATTCAGTACTTC. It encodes CASSLGYGKNIQYF. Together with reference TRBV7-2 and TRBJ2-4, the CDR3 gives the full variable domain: GAGVSQSPSNKVTEKGKDVELRCDPISGHTALYWYRQSLGQGLEFLIYFQGNSAPDKSGLPSDRFSAERTGGSVSTLTIQRTQQEDSAVYLCASSLGYGKNIQYFGAGTRLSVL.

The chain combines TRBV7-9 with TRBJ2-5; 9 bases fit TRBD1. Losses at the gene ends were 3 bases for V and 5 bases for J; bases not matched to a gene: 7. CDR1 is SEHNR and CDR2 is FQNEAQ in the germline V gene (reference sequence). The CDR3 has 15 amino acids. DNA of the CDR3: TGTGCCAGCAGCTTTTCACAGGGGGCAGGGGAGACCCAGTACTTC. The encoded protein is CASSFSQGAGETQYF.

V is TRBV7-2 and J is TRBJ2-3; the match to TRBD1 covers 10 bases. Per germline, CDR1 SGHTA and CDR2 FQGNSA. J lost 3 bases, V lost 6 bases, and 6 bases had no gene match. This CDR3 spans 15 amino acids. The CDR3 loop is CASSRQGASTDTQYF. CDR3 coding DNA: TGTGCCAGCAGTAGACAGGGGGCATCGACAGATACGCAGTATTTT.

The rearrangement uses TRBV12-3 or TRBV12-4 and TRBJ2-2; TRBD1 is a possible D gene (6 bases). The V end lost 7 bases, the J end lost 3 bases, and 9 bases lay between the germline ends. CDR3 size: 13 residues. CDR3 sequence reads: CASTGTYTGELFF. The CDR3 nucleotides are TGTGCCAGCACCGGGACATACACCGGGGAGCTGTTTTTT.

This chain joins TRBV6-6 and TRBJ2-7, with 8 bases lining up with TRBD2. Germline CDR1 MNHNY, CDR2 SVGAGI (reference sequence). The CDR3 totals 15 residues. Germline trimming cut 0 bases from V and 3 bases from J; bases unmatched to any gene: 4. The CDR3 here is CASSYSAGVGYEQYF. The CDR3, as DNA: TGTGCCAGCAGTTACTCAGCGGGAGTCGGCTACGAGCAGTACTTC.

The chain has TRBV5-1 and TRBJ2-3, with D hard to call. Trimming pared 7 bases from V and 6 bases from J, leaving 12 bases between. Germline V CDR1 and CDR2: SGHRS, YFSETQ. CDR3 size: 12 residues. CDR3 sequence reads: CASCHEMDTQYF. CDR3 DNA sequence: TGCGCCAGCTGTCACGAGATGGATACGCAGTATTTT. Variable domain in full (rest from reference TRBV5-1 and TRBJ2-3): KAGVTQTPRYLIKTRGQQVTLSCSPISGHRSVSWYQQTPGQGLQFLFEYFSETQRNKGNFPGRFSGRQFSNSRSEMNVSTLELGDSALYLCASCHEMDTQYFGPGTRLTVL.

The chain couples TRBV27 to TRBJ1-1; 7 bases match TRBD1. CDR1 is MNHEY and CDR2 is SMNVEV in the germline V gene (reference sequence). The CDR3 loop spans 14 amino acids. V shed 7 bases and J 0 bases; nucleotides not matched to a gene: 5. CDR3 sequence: CASTRTGLNTEAFF. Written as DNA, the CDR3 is TGTGCCAGCACCAGGACAGGATTGAACACTGAAGCTTTCTTT.

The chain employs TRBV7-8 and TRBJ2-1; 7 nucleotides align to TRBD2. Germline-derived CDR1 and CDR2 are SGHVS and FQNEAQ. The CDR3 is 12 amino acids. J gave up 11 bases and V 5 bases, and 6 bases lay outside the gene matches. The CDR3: CASSPGLSKQFF. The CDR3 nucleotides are TGTGCCAGCAGCCCGGGACTAAGCAAGCAGTTCTTC.

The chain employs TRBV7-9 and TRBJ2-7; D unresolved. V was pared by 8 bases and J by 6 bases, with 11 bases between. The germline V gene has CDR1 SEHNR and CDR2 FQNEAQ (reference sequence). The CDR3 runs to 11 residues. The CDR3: CASEGRGEQYF. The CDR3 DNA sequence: TGTGCCAGCGAAGGTCGCGGCGAGCAGTACTTC.

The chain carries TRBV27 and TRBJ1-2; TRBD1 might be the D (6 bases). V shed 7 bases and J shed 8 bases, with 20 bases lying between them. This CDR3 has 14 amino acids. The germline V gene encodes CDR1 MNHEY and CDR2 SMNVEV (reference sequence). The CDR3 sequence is CASNPGRGAWGYTF. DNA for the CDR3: TGTGCCAGCAACCCCGGGCGGGGGGCATGGGGCTACACCTTC.

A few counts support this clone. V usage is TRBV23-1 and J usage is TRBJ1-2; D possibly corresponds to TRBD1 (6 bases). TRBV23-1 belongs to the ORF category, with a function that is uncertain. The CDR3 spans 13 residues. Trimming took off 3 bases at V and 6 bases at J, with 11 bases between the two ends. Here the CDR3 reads CASSHRWGHGYTF. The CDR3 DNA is TGCGCCAGCAGTCATCGGTGGGGGCATGGCTACACCTTC.

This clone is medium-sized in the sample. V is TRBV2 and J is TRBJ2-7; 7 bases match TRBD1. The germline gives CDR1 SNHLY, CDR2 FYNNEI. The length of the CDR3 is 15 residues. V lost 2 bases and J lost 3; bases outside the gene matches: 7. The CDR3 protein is CASSETGVPNYEQYF. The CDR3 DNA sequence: TGTGCCAGCAGTGAAACAGGGGTCCCTAACTACGAGCAGTACTTC. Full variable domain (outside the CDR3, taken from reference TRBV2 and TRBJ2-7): EPEVTQTPSHQVTQMGQEVILRCVPISNHLYFYWYRQILGQKVEFLVSFYNNEISEKSEIFDDQFSVERPDGSNFTLKIRSTKLEDSAMYFCASSETGVPNYEQYFGPGTRLTVT.

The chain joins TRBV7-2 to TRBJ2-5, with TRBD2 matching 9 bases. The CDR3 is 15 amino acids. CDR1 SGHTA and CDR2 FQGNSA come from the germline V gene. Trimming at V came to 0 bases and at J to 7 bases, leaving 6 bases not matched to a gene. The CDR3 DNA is TGTGCCAGCAGCTTAGCTAGCGGGAGTTATGGGACCCAGTACTTC. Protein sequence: CASSLASGSYGTQYF.

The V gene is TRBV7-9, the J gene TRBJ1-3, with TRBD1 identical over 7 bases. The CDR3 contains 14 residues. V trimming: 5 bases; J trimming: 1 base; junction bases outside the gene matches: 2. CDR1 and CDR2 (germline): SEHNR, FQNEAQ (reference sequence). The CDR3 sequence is CASSKQGSGNTIYF. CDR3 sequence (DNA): TGTGCCAGCAGCAAACAGGGGTCTGGAAACACCATATATTTT.

This chain's CDR3 is CASSSRTGGTEAFF. Here the CDR3 DNA reads TGTGCCAGCAGCTCTAGGACAGGGGGCACTGAAGCTTTCTTT. The rearrangement joins TRBV7-2 to TRBJ1-1; 10 bases match TRBD1. The CDR3 is 14 residues long. Per the germline V gene, CDR1 is SGHTA and CDR2 is FQGNSA. The V segment lost 4 bases and the J segment 4 bases; nucleotides outside the gene matches: 3.

The CDR3 nucleotides are TGTGCCAGCAGTTACGATGGGGCGTGGAACACTGAAGCTTTCTTT. It translates to CASSYDGAWNTEAFF. The V and J genes are TRBV6-2 or TRBV6-3 and TRBJ1-1; possible D gene TRBD1, 5 bases. The V gene lost 2 bases and the J gene lost 1 base, with 11 bases spanning the gap. This CDR3 has 15 residues. From germline, CDR1 is MNHEY and CDR2 SVGEGT.

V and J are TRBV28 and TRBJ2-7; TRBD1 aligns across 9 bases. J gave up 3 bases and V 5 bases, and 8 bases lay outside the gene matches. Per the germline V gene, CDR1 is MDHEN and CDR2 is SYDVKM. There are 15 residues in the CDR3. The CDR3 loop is CASSPWDREVYEQYF. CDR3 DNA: TGTGCCAGCAGTCCCTGGGACAGGGAAGTCTACGAGCAGTACTTC.

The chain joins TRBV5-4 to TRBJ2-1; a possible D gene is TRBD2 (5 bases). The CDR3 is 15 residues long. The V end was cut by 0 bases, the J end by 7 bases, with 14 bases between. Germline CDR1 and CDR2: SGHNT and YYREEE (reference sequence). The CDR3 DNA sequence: TGTGCCAGCAGCTTGGAGCGCGGGTCTGTTAATGAGCAGTTCTTC. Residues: CASSLERGSVNEQFF.

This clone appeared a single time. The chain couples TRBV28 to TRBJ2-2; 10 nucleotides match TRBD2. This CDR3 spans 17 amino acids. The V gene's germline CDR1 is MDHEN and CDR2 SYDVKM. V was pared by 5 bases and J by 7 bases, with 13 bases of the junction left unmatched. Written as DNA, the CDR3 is TGTGCCAGCAGTCCAGGGATATTAGCGGGAGGTGGCGGGGAGCTGTTTTTT. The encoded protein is CASSPGILAGGGGELFF.

The CDR3 bases are TGTGCCAGCAGCTTAGACGGCTATGGCTACACCTTC. Translating it yields CASSLDGYGYTF. The J gene is TRBJ1-2, the V gene TRBV7-2; D is unresolved. Trimming stripped 1 base from V and 4 bases from J, with 4 bases between. The CDR3 is made up of 12 amino acids. From germline, CDR1 is SGHTA and CDR2 FQGNSA.

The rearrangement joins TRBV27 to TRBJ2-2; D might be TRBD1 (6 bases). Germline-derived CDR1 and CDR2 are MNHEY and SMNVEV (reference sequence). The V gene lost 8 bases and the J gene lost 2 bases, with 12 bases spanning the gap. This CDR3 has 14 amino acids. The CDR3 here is CASRLGTNTGELFF. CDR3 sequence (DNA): TGTGCCAGCCGATTAGGGACAAACACCGGGGAGCTGTTTTTT.

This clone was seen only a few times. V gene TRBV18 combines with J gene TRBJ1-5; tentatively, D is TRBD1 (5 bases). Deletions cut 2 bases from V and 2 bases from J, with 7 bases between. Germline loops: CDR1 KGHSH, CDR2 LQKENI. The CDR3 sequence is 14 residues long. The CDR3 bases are TGTGCCAGCTCACCAGGACATCGCAATCAGCCCCAGCATTTT. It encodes CASSPGHRNQPQHF. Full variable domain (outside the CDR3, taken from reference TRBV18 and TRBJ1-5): NAGVMQNPRHLVRRRGQEARLRCSPMKGHSHVYWYRQLPEEGLKFMVYLQKENIIDESGMPKERFSAEFPKEGPSILRIQQVVRGDSAAYFCASSPGHRNQPQHFGDGTRLSIL.

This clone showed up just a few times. The DNA for the CDR3 is TGTGCCAGCACCTATTTCAGCGGCCCTTCGTCCGAGCAGTACTTC. Its protein is CASTYFSGPSSEQYF. The rearrangement joins TRBV5-4 to TRBJ2-7, with D maybe TRBD2 (5 bases). The ends were cut back, 6 bases at V and 6 bases at J, with 22 bases in the middle. This CDR3 contains 15 residues. CDR1 SGHNT and CDR2 YYREEE come from the germline V gene (reference sequence).

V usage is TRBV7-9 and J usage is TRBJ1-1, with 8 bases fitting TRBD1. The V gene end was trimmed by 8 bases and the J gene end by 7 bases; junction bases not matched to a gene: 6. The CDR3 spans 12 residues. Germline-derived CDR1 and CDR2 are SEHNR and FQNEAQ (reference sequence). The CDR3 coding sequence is TGTGCCAGCGGTACAGGGGGTAGTGAAGCTTTCTTT. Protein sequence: CASGTGGSEAFF.

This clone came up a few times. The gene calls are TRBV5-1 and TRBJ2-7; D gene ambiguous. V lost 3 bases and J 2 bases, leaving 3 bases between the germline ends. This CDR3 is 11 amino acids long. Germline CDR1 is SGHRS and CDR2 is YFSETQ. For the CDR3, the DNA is TGCGCCAGCAGCTCCACCTACGAGCAGTACTTC. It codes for CASSSTYEQYF.

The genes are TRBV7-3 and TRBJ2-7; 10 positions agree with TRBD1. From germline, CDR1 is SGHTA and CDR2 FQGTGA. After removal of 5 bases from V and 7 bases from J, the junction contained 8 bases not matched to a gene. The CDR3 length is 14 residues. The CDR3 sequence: CASSPGTGAGEQYF. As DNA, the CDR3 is TGTGCCAGCAGCCCCGGGACAGGGGCGGGGGAGCAGTACTTC.

CDR3 DNA: TGCGCCAGCAGCCCTCAAGCTAGCGGGAGCTCAAGAGAGCAGTTCTTC. Translation: CASSPQASGSSREQFF. The genes are TRBV5-1 and TRBJ2-1, with 10 bases identical to TRBD2. Germline CDR1 is SGHRS and CDR2 is YFSETQ. Unmatched junction bases numbered 14, after V lost 4 bases and J lost 10 bases. The CDR3 is 16 residues long.

The CDR3 sequence is CASSQVSQLVGELFF. CDR3 coding DNA: TGCGCCAGCAGCCAAGTATCTCAGTTGGTCGGGGAGCTGTTTTTT. The gene calls are TRBV4-1 and TRBJ2-2; D remains ambiguous. The CDR3 is made up of 15 amino acids. Deletions cut 1 base from V and 7 bases from J, with 13 bases between. The germline V gene has CDR1 MGHRA and CDR2 YSYEKL.

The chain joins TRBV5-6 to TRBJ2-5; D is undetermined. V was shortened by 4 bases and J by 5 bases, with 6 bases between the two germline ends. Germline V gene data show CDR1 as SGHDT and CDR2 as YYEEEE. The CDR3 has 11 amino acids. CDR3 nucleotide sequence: TGTGCCAGCAGCGTCGGGGAGACCCAGTACTTC. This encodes CASSVGETQYF.

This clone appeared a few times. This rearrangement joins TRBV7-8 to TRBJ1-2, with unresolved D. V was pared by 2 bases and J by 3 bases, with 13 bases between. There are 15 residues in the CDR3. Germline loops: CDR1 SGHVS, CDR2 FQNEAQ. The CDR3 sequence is CASSLRVWEDYGYTF. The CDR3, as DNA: TGTGCCAGCAGCTTAAGGGTTTGGGAGGACTATGGCTACACCTTC. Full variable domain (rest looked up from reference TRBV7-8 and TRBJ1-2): GAGVSQSPRYKVAKRGQDVALRCDPISGHVSLFWYQQALGQGPEFLTYFQNEAQLDKSGLPSDRFFAERPEGSVSTLKIQRTQQEDSAVYLCASSLRVWEDYGYTFGSGTRLTVV.

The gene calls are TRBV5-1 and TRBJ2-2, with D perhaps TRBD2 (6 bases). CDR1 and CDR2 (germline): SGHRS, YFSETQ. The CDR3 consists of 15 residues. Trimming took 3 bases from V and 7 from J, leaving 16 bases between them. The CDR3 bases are TGCGCCAGCAGCTCGGCCGGGACGGAGGGCGGGGAGCTGTTTTTT. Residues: CASSSAGTEGGELFF.